Here is one TCR beta chain with its context. Only in-frame clones appear in the TCRdb table, and some are missing; sequencing was by immunoSEQ multiplex PCR. The data show 150,000 to 200,000 clones, around 81% seen once. The data belong to a study of blood T cell repertoires in COVID-19. The CDR3 runs to 17 residues. V lost 3 bases to trimming and J lost 5 bases, with 20 bases between them. Germline V gene sequence: CDR1 KGHSH, CDR2 LQKENI. Sequencing input: PBMCs or T cells enriched from blood (not recorded which). The rearrangement joins TRBV18 to TRBJ2-1, with D possibly TRBD2 on 6 matching bases. This sequence was found in a middle-aged man who had recovered from COVID-19. DNA for the CDR3: TGTGCCAGCTCACCGGGATCAGCGTGGGCGGGAAACAATGAGCAGTTCTTC. Translating gives CASSPGSAWAGNNEQFF.